These 24 T cell receptor beta chains were sequenced from one sample in a study of Graves' ophthalmopathy and Graves' hyperthyroidism. RNA transcripts provided the template for amplifying TCR beta CDR3 regions. An initial RT-PCR round employing HTBI primers preceded a second-round multiplex PCR. TCRdb redid the calling of the multiplex PCR reads with MiXCR, one entry per CDR3 protein. This sample has 450,000 to 600,000 distinct CDR3 sequences, with under 40% found just once. The material sequenced was peripheral blood or thyroid tissue (not recorded which). The receptors come from an adult man with Graves' hyperthyroidism.

The chain carries TRBV7-8 and TRBJ2-3, with 11 bases lining up with TRBD2. The germline V gene has CDR1 SGHVS and CDR2 FQNEAQ. The CDR3 runs 16 residues. The trim removed 5 bases at V and 4 bases at J, leaving 8 bases unmatched. CDR3 amino acids: CASSLIAGGPADTQYF. The CDR3 bases are TGTGCCAGCAGCCTTATAGCGGGGGGGCCAGCAGATACGCAGTATTTT.

This clonotype was detected many times. This chain links TRBV20-1 with TRBJ1-2; D may be TRBD1 (5 bases). The V end lost 3 bases, the J end lost 7 bases, and 18 bases lay between the germline ends. The CDR3 length is 14 residues. CDR1 is DFQATT and CDR2 is SNEGSKA in the germline V gene (reference sequence). Here the CDR3 reads CSARATALGTGYTF. The CDR3 DNA reads TGCAGTGCTAGGGCGACAGCTCTGGGGACTGGCTACACCTTC.

V and J are TRBV7-9 and TRBJ1-2, with a tentative D call TRBD1 (5 bases). Germline CDR1 and CDR2: SEHNR and FQNEAQ (reference sequence). The CDR3 covers 15 residues. V was cut by 5 bases and J by 0 bases, with 13 bases left in between. The CDR3 here is CASSRGVTANYGYTF. DNA for the CDR3: TGTGCCAGCAGCCGTGGTGTGACAGCTAACTATGGCTACACCTTC.

The CDR3 reads CASSLGEPDKTFF. The CDR3 nucleotides are TGTGCCAGCAGCTTGGGGGAACCAGACAAAACTTTCTTT. V usage is TRBV9 and J usage is TRBJ1-1; D perhaps matches TRBD1 (5 bases). CDR3 length equals 13 residues. Per the germline V gene, CDR1 is SGDLS and CDR2 is YYNGEE. Trimming left V 4 bases short and J 12 bases short, with 19 bases between. The full variable domain, with the rest looked up from reference TRBV9 and TRBJ1-1, is DSGVTQTPKHLITATGQRVTLRCSPRSGDLSVYWYQQSLDQGLQFLIQYYNGEERAKGNILERFSAQQFPDLHSELNLSSLELGDSALYFCASSLGEPDKTFFGQGTRLTVV.

On this clonotype itself: No conserved phenylalanine or tryptophan ends this CDR3, so it is likely a read error. The rearrangement uses TRBV7-8 and TRBJ2-7; 7 bases match TRBD1. CDR3 length equals 15 residues. Per germline, CDR1 SGHVS and CDR2 FQNEAQ. CDR3 nucleotide sequence: TGTACCAGCAGCTTATCCCGGGACAGCCACTACGAGCAGTACCTC. It translates to CTSSLSRDSHYEQYL.

This clonotype was observed many times. The chain joins TRBV7-8 to TRBJ1-1; D remains unclear. Germline-derived CDR1 and CDR2 are SGHVS and FQNEAQ. The CDR3 is made up of 14 amino acids. The V end was cut by 1 base, the J end by 1 base, with 7 bases between. CDR3 in amino acids: CASSLVPGNTEAFF. CDR3 nucleotide sequence: TGTGCCAGCAGCTTAGTACCAGGGAACACTGAAGCTTTCTTT.

This clonotype has ten or more counts. This rearrangement joins TRBV19 to TRBJ1-2, with D maybe TRBD1 (5 bases). CDR1 and CDR2 (germline): LNHDA, SQIVND (reference sequence). The CDR3 totals 16 residues. Trimming stripped 5 bases from V and 0 bases from J, with 16 bases between. The CDR3 bases are TGTGCCAGTAGTCCCGACGCGGGACGGGCTAACTATGGCTACACCTTC. Amino acid sequence: CASSPDAGRANYGYTF.

For this clonotype: A much larger clone sits a single nucleotide away, making a read error possible. The J gene is TRBJ2-6, the V gene TRBV5-4; D may be TRBD1 (5 bases). The germline gives CDR1 SGHNT, CDR2 YYREEE (reference sequence). The CDR3 is 14 residues long. CDR3 region: CASLSGSGANALTF. CDR3 nucleotides: TGTGCCAGCCTCTCAGGCTCTGGGGCCAACGCCCTGACTTTC. The complete variable domain, with remaining parts taken from reference TRBV5-4 and TRBJ2-6, reads ETGVTQSPTHLIKTRGQQVTLRCSSQSGHNTVSWYQQALGQGPQFIFQYYREEENGRGNFPPRFSGLQFPNYSSELNVNALELDDSALYLCASLSGSGANALTFGAGSRLTVL.

This clonotype was recorded many times. The rearrangement links TRBV9 to TRBJ2-5, with D tentatively TRBD2 (5 bases). Germline V lookup: CDR1 SGDLS, CDR2 YYNGEE. The V end was cut by 0 bases, the J end by 3 bases, with 12 bases between. The length of the CDR3 is 15 residues. This CDR3 is CASSVGTREEETQYF. For the CDR3, the DNA is TGTGCCAGCAGCGTAGGGACTCGGGAAGAAGAGACCCAGTACTTC.

A single count supports this clonotype. A read error is likely, as this CDR3 ends without the conserved phenylalanine or tryptophan. No DNA is shown, since the ends of the CDR3 on it are uncertain; the CDR3 is the one TCRdb lists. The genes are TRBV7-9 and TRBJ2-2; the listed D gene, TRBD2, was not tested against the DNA. 18 amino acids form the CDR3, both terminal residues included. Per the germline V gene, CDR1 is SEHNR and CDR2 is FQNEAQ (reference sequence). The CDR3 is CASSLTPSGRINTGELLL.

The CDR3 protein is CASSYYLAGVVNEQYF. The DNA of the CDR3 is TGTGCCAGCAGTTATTACTTAGCGGGAGTGGTCAATGAGCAGTACTTC. This rearrangement joins TRBV12-3 or TRBV12-4 to TRBJ2-7; 9 bases fit TRBD2. The CDR3 is 16 amino acids. Trimming took 4 bases from V and 7 from J; bases not matched to a gene: 14.

This clonotype was recorded at least ten times. The rearrangement links TRBV19 to TRBJ2-5, with TRBD1 matching over 7 bases. Germline assignment: CDR1 LNHDA and CDR2 SQIVND (reference sequence). V shed 4 bases, J shed 3 bases, and the junction held 5 bases outside the gene matches. This CDR3 is built from 14 residues. The CDR3 DNA sequence: TGTGCCAGTAGTACAGGGGACAGAAAAGAGACCCAGTACTTC. Protein: CASSTGDRKETQYF. Full variable domain (missing parts from reference TRBV19 and TRBJ2-5): DGGITQSPKYLFRKEGQNVTLSCEQNLNHDAMYWYRQDPGQGLRLIYYSQIVNDFQKGDIAEGYSVSREKKESFPLTVTSAQKNPTAFYLCASSTGDRKETQYFGPGTRLLVL.

Here the CDR3 DNA reads TGTGCCAGCAGTTACCTAAGGATAGGGGTCGTCACTGAAGCTTTCTTT. It codes for CASSYLRIGVVTEAFF. The chain recombines TRBV6-5 with TRBJ1-1; D possibly corresponds to TRBD1 (5 bases). The CDR3 consists of 16 residues. Between the trimmed V and J ends, which lost 2 bases and 4 bases, there was a span of 17 bases. Germline CDR1 MNHEY, CDR2 SVGAGI.

This clonotype has a count of ten or more. The genes are TRBV20-1 and TRBJ1-5; possible D gene TRBD1, 5 bases. The CDR3 has 13 amino acids. V lost 5 bases and J 6 bases, leaving 14 bases between the germline ends. CDR1 DFQATT and CDR2 SNEGSKA come from the germline V gene (reference sequence). CDR3 DNA: TGCAGTGCTTCTTTTTCTACAGGTCAGCCCCAGCATTTT. The encoded protein is CSASFSTGQPQHF.

This clonotype has a single count. This sequence joins TRBV5-1 and TRBJ1-2; D might be TRBD1 (6 bases). CDR1 and CDR2 (germline): SGHRS, YFSETQ. The length of the CDR3 is 12 residues. Trimming removed 0 bases at V and 7 bases at J, with 7 bases between. The CDR3 DNA sequence: TGCGCCAGCAGCTTGGTACAGGGTGGCTACACCTTC. It codes for CASSLVQGGYTF.

This clonotype was recorded many times. This rearrangement joins TRBV6-1 to TRBJ1-5; 8 bases are a match to TRBD1. The CDR3 totals 16 residues. V lost 5 bases and J lost 1; bases outside the gene matches: 7. Germline V gene sequence: CDR1 MNHNS, CDR2 SASEGT. Here the CDR3 DNA reads TGTGCCAGCAGTCCTCTGACAGGGGTAAGCAATCAGCCCCAGCATTTT. It yields the protein CASSPLTGVSNQPQHF.

This clonotype was detected ten times or more. V usage is TRBV28 and J usage is TRBJ1-2, with D unclear. Germline values: CDR1 MDHEN, CDR2 SYDVKM. V gave up 7 bases and J gave up 4 bases, with 10 bases separating them. There are 12 residues in the CDR3. In DNA, the CDR3 is TGTGCCAGCACGTCGGGTGTCTATGGCTACACCTTC. Translated: CASTSGVYGYTF.

V is TRBV10-3 and J is TRBJ2-7; tentatively, D is TRBD1 (5 bases). Germline CDR1 and CDR2: ENHRY and SYGVKD. This CDR3 has 15 amino acids. Trimming took off 0 bases at V and 2 bases at J, with 11 bases between the two ends. The CDR3 sequence is CAISESQVGAYEQYF. CDR3 nucleotide sequence: TGTGCCATCAGTGAGTCTCAAGTAGGGGCCTACGAGCAGTACTTC.

This clonotype appeared many times. The junction shows a germline mismatch at one end, possibly a read error. The chain carries TRBV6-6 and TRBJ2-7; possible D gene TRBD2, 7 bases. Germline CDR1 MNHNY, CDR2 SVGAGI (reference sequence). This CDR3 is built from 13 residues. The DNA for the CDR3 is TGTGCCAGCGAGGGGGGGTCCCGCTACGGGCAGTACTTC. Protein sequence: CASEGGSRYGQYF.

Ten or more counts support this clonotype. In DNA form, the CDR3 reads TGTGCCAGCAGTGAGACAGGAGGTAATTCACCCCTCCACTTT. Protein product: CASSETGGNSPLHF. The gene calls are TRBV2 and TRBJ1-6, with D possibly matching TRBD1 (6 bases). Germline CDR1 reads SNHLY; CDR2 reads FYNNEI. V lost 3 bases, J lost 6 bases, and 9 bases lay in between. This CDR3 has 14 amino acids. The full variable domain, completed using reference TRBV2 and TRBJ1-6, is EPEVTQTPSHQVTQMGQEVILRCVPISNHLYFYWYRQILGQKVEFLVSFYNNEISEKSEIFDDQFSVERPDGSNFTLKIRSTKLEDSAMYFCASSETGGNSPLHFGNGTRLTVT.

The J gene is TRBJ1-2, the V gene TRBV10-3; D perhaps matches TRBD1 (5 bases). Germline loops: CDR1 ENHRY, CDR2 SYGVKD. The CDR3 runs to 11 residues. The germline V and J ends were trimmed by 2 bases and 8 bases, with 6 bases remaining between them. CDR3: CAISETGGYTF. CDR3 DNA: TGTGCCATCAGTGAGACAGGCGGCTACACCTTC.

V and J are TRBV24-1 and TRBJ2-1, with 13 bases that match TRBD2. The CDR3 spans 19 residues. V lost 4 bases, J lost 4 bases, and 12 bases stayed unmatched. CDR1 and CDR2 (germline): KGHDR, SFDVKD. The CDR3 region is CATSDSNPGLAGRYNEQFF. CDR3 sequence (DNA): TGTGCCACCAGTGACTCGAACCCGGGACTAGCGGGAAGGTACAATGAGCAGTTCTTC.

The V gene is TRBV24-1, the J gene TRBJ2-5; D tentatively fits TRBD1 or TRBD2 (5 bases each). V lost 7 bases to trimming and J lost 2 bases, with 10 bases between them. The CDR3 runs to 13 residues. CDR1 and CDR2 (germline): KGHDR, SFDVKD. CDR3 DNA: TGTGCCACCAGGCAGTGGGGGCAAGAGACCCAGTACTTC. Translation gives CATRQWGQETQYF.

A word on this clonotype: The final CDR3 position lacks the conserved phenylalanine or tryptophan, pointing to a likely read error. The rearrangement uses TRBV9 and TRBJ1-1, with a weak D call TRBD1 (5 bases). Looked up from germline, CDR1 is SGDLS and CDR2 is YYNGEE. V dropped 2 bases and J dropped 0 bases, with 14 bases sitting between them. This CDR3 is 16 amino acids long. The CDR3 nucleotides are TGTGCCAGCAGCGTGTCTAGCGGGGCTTTGAACACTGAAGCTTTCCTT. Its protein is CASSVSSGALNTEAFL.